This TCR beta chain was recorded in a study of shared clonotypes between healthy human individuals. Findings and limits, study-wide: Represented genetic and exposure-history diversity was restricted by having few donors.

The assay was immunoSEQ multiplex PCR, and TCRdb's table has in-frame clones only and misses some. The sample records millions of clones, 85% to 95% being singletons. Points on this clone: What it binds is unknown.

V lost 5 bases to trimming and J lost 8 bases; unmatched junction nucleotides: 5. This CDR3 is 13 amino acids long. Per germline, CDR1 SGHTA and CDR2 FQGNSA. The source of this sequence is a young man in good health. Some clones in this sample may be carry-over from other donors' samples. V is TRBV7-2 and J is TRBJ1-2, with 10 nucleotides matching TRBD1. Sequencing was carried out using naive CD4+ T cells from PBMCs. Subset indicated: CD45RA+ positively selected. The CDR3 coding sequence is TGTGCCAGCAGCGCCGGACAGGGGGAAGGCTACACCTTC. This sequence encodes CASSAGQGEGYTF.